The 21 T cell receptor beta chains listed next were all sequenced from one sample in a study of T cells in Graves' hyperthyroidism and ophthalmopathy. RNA transcripts were the template for amplifying TCR beta CDR3 regions. Carried out on the TCR CDR3, a first-round RT-PCR used the HTBI primer set. From the multiplex PCR reads, TCRdb called clonotypes with MiXCR, one entry per CDR3 protein. The sample shows about 380,000 distinct CDR3 sequences, roughly 14% of them seen only once. The sequencing sample was made of blood. Receptor source: a man in his thirties or forties with Graves' hyperthyroidism that later progressed to Graves' ophthalmopathy.

This clonotype showed up just a few times. This rearrangement joins TRBV6-5 to TRBJ2-5, with TRBD1 matching 8 bases. The length of the CDR3 is 14 residues. V dropped 2 bases and J dropped 4; count of bases not matched to a gene: 3. Per germline, CDR1 MNHEY and CDR2 SVGAGI. The chain's CDR3 is CASSYTRGLETQYF. CDR3 sequence (DNA): TGTGCCAGCAGTTACACCAGGGGGCTAGAGACCCAGTACTTC.

In its sample, this clonotype was seen many times. DNA for the CDR3: TGTGCCAGCAGTCCCCAAGAGGGACATATCACCGGGGAGCTGTTTTTT. As protein: CASSPQEGHITGELFF. This chain connects TRBV12-3 or TRBV12-4 to TRBJ2-2; tentatively, D is TRBD1 (6 bases). Between the trimmed V and J ends, which lost 5 bases and 4 bases, there was a span of 17 bases. The CDR3 extends over 16 amino acids.

This clonotype was detected ten times or more. The chain links TRBV28 to TRBJ2-7, with 7 bases fitting TRBD1. CDR3 length equals 12 residues. Losses at the gene ends were 11 bases for V and 3 bases for J; bases not matched to a gene: 7. The germline V gene encodes CDR1 MDHEN and CDR2 SYDVKM. The CDR3 nucleotides read TGTGCCTCCTCAGGGGGTGTCTACGAGCAGTACTTC. Amino acids: CASSGGVYEQYF.

This clonotype was counted between two and nine times. The chain combines TRBV4-1 with TRBJ2-1, with D hard to call. There are 14 residues in the CDR3. V was shortened by 6 bases and J by 0 bases, with 9 bases between the two germline ends. Germline V gene sequence: CDR1 MGHRA, CDR2 YSYEKL. The CDR3 DNA reads TGCGCCAGCAGACACCCCGGCTCCTACAATGAGCAGTTCTTC. Translating it yields CASRHPGSYNEQFF.

This clonotype was observed at least ten times. The chain uses TRBV18 and TRBJ2-7; TRBD1 aligns across 8 bases. V lost 0 bases and J lost 2; bases outside the gene matches: 3. CDR3 length equals 15 residues. CDR1 is KGHSH and CDR2 is LQKENI in the germline V gene. In DNA, the CDR3 is TGTGCCAGCTCACCACCGGGACAGGAGGCCTACGAGCAGTACTTC. Residues: CASSPPGQEAYEQYF.

There are a few counts of this clonotype. The V call is TRBV30, the J call TRBJ2-7; a weak D match, TRBD2 (6 bases). The germline V and J ends were trimmed by 3 bases and 4 bases, with 13 bases remaining between them. Germline V gives CDR1 GTSNPN, CDR2 SVGIG (reference sequence). CDR3 length: 13 amino acids. The DNA for the CDR3 is TGTGCCTGGAGCGCCGGAGGGGTGTACGAGCAGTACTTC. It specifies CAWSAGGVYEQYF.

The rearrangement uses TRBV5-1 and TRBJ1-1; no firm D call. The CDR3 has 14 amino acids. Per germline, CDR1 SGHRS and CDR2 YFSETQ. Trimming removed 4 bases at V and 4 bases at J, with 14 bases between. The CDR3 coding sequence is TGCGCCAGCAGCCCTGCCAGGTGGAGCACTGAAGCTTTCTTT. This codes for CASSPARWSTEAFF.

At least ten counts were recorded for this clonotype. V and J are TRBV25-1 and TRBJ1-6, with 8 nucleotides matching TRBD1. CDR1 and CDR2 from the germline V gene are MGHDK and SYGVNS. V trimming: 6 bases; J trimming: 13 bases; junction bases outside the gene matches: 14. The CDR3 is made up of 15 amino acids. In nucleotides, the CDR3 is TGTGCCAGCAGGACTACCGGGACAGGCCATGCGCCCCTCCACTTT. The encoded protein is CASRTTGTGHAPLHF.

This clonotype was counted many times. This chain uses TRBV9 with TRBJ1-6; 9 nucleotides line up with TRBD1. V lost 0 bases, J lost 9 bases, and 7 bases stayed unmatched. This CDR3 contains 16 residues. CDR1 and CDR2 (germline): SGDLS, YYNGEE. The CDR3: CASSVGGQGLRSPLHF. CDR3 nucleotide sequence: TGTGCCAGCAGCGTAGGGGGACAGGGTCTTCGTTCACCCCTCCACTTT.

This clonotype was seen ten or more times. This chain joins TRBV14 and TRBJ2-3; TRBD2 matches 8 bases. The CDR3 is 16 residues long. The germline gives CDR1 SGHDN, CDR2 FVKESK. Trimming at V came to 1 base and at J to 2 bases, leaving 5 bases not matched to a gene. CDR3 sequence (DNA): TGTGCCAGCAGCCAAGGGCTAGCGGGCTCCACAGATACGCAGTATTTT. Translation gives CASSQGLAGSTDTQYF.

This clonotype showed up many times. The chain couples TRBV28 to TRBJ1-1; D unclear. V dropped 3 bases and J dropped 1 base, with 15 bases sitting between them. The CDR3 runs to 16 residues. In germline, CDR1 is MDHEN, CDR2 SYDVKM. The CDR3, as DNA: TGTGCCAGCAGTTTCCCCGTACAGAATCCGAACACTGAAGCTTTCTTT. Encoded protein: CASSFPVQNPNTEAFF.

This clonotype was seen at least ten times. This chain links TRBV7-2 with TRBJ1-2; unclear D gene. Trimming shortened V by 5 bases and J by 5 bases, and 3 bases separated the two germline ends. Per germline, CDR1 SGHTA and CDR2 FQGNSA. The CDR3 is made up of 10 amino acids. The CDR3 sequence: CASSQYGYTF. The CDR3 nucleotides are TGTGCCAGCAGCCAGTATGGCTACACCTTC.

This clonotype showed up many times. The CDR3 bases are TGTGCCAGCAGCTCTTGGAGAGGAGTCGCCTACAATGAGCAGTTCTTC. As protein: CASSSWRGVAYNEQFF. The chain recombines TRBV7-9 with TRBJ2-1, with no clear D. CDR3 length: 16 amino acids. The germline V gene encodes CDR1 SEHNR and CDR2 FQNEAQ (reference sequence). V was clipped by 4 bases and J by 2 bases, with 15 bases between them.

This clonotype was detected many times. The V and J genes are TRBV2 and TRBJ1-6; no clear D gene. Germline V gene data show CDR1 as SNHLY and CDR2 as FYNNEI. V lost 6 bases, J lost 0 bases, and 15 bases lay in between. This CDR3 is built from 17 residues. CDR3 nucleotides: TGTGCCAGCAGGGTTGGGCTATCGAGCTCCTATAATTCACCCCTCCACTTT. Translating gives CASRVGLSSSYNSPLHF.

The chain is built from TRBV5-1 and TRBJ2-7, with 9 bases matching TRBD1. This CDR3 has 14 amino acids. Germline V gene data show CDR1 as SGHRS and CDR2 as YFSETQ. The J segment lost 5 bases and the V segment lost 3 bases, leaving 6 bases of the junction unmatched. CDR3 loop: CASSSQGARNEQYF. In DNA, the CDR3 is TGCGCCAGCAGCTCACAGGGGGCGAGGAACGAGCAGTACTTC. Full variable domain (remainder filled in from reference TRBV5-1 and TRBJ2-7): KAGVTQTPRYLIKTRGQQVTLSCSPISGHRSVSWYQQTPGQGLQFLFEYFSETQRNKGNFPGRFSGRQFSNSRSEMNVSTLELGDSALYLCASSSQGARNEQYFGPGTRLTVT.

There are a few counts of this clonotype. The CDR3 sequence: CSVELPTGTVSYEQYF. CDR3 DNA sequence: TGCAGCGTTGAGTTACCCACCGGGACGGTCTCCTACGAGCAGTACTTC. The chain has TRBV29-1 and TRBJ2-7, with D possibly being TRBD1 or TRBD2 (5 bases each). The CDR3 is 16 residues long. Trimming pared 3 bases from V and 0 bases from J, leaving 18 bases between. Germline lookup yields CDR1 SQVTM and CDR2 ANQGSEA.

This clonotype was recorded many times. The chain couples TRBV20-1 to TRBJ2-3; 10 bases line up with TRBD1. V was clipped by 6 bases and J by 5 bases; unmatched bases: 5. The CDR3 extends over 13 amino acids. Germline values: CDR1 DFQATT, CDR2 SNEGSKA (reference sequence). CDR3 protein: CSARQGAEDTQYF. DNA for the CDR3: TGCAGTGCCCGACAGGGGGCGGAAGATACGCAGTATTTT.

The chain uses TRBV5-6 and TRBJ1-1, with no clear D. The CDR3 is 12 amino acids. CDR1 is SGHDT and CDR2 is YYEEEE in the germline V gene. The V gene lost 0 bases and the J gene lost 10 bases, with 10 bases spanning the gap. CDR3: CASSLGGSGAFF. In DNA form, the CDR3 reads TGTGCCAGCAGCTTGGGTGGGAGCGGAGCTTTCTTT.

This clonotype has a count of ten or more. The chain combines TRBV6-2 or TRBV6-3 with TRBJ1-5, with 8 bases that match TRBD1. Losses at the gene ends were 4 bases for V and 2 bases for J; bases not matched to a gene: 10. The CDR3 consists of 17 residues. Per germline, CDR1 MNHEY and CDR2 SVGEGT. For the CDR3, the DNA is TGTGCCAGCAGTTCGATTAGACAGGGGCGCGGCAATCAGCCCCAGCATTTT. Protein: CASSSIRQGRGNQPQHF.

This clonotype was counted between two and nine times. This chain joins TRBV13 and TRBJ2-1; tentatively, D is TRBD1 (6 bases). From germline, CDR1 is PRHDT and CDR2 FYEKMQ (reference sequence). The CDR3 is made up of 14 amino acids. Trimming pared 4 bases from V and 4 bases from J, leaving 11 bases between. CDR3 loop: CASSSAGVYNEQFF. CDR3 in DNA: TGTGCCAGCAGCTCGGCAGGGGTTTACAATGAGCAGTTCTTC. The entire variable domain, with the rest obtained from reference TRBV13 and TRBJ2-1, is as follows: AAGVIQSPRHLIKEKRETATLKCYPIPRHDTVYWYQQGPGQDPQFLISFYEKMQSDKGSIPDRFSAQQFSDYHSELNMSSLELGDSALYFCASSSAGVYNEQFFGPGTRLTVL.

Many counts were recorded for this clonotype. The gene calls are TRBV20-1 and TRBJ2-7, with a tentative D call TRBD1 (6 bases). Germline values: CDR1 DFQATT, CDR2 SNEGSKA (reference sequence). Trimming removed 5 bases at V and 5 bases at J, with 22 bases between. This CDR3 contains 15 residues. The CDR3 nucleotides read TGCAGTGCTCCGCCCCCCGGGACACTCCGTGACGAGCAGTACTTC. Encoded protein: CSAPPPGTLRDEQYF.